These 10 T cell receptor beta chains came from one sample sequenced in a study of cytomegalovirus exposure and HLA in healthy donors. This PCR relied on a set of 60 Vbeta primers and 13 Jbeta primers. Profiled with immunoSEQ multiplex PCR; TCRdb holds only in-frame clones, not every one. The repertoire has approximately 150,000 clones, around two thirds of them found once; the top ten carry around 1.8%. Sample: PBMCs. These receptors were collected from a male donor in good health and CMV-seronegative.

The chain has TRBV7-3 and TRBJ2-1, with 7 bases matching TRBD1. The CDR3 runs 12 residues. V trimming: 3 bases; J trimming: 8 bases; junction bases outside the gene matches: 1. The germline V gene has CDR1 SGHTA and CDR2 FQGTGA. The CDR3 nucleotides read TGTGCCAGCAGCTTCGACAGGGATGAGCAGTTCTTC. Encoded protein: CASSFDRDEQFF.

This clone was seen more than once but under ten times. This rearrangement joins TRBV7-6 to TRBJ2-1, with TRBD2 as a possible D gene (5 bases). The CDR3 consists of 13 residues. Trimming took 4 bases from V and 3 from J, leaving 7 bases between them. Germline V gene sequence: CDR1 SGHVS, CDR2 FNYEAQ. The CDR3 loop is CASSSGLYNEQFF. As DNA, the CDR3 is TGTGCCAGCAGCTCCGGACTCTACAATGAGCAGTTCTTC.

The CDR3: CASTSSGASAYEQYF. CDR3 nucleotides: TGTGCCAGTACCTCGTCCGGTGCCTCTGCCTACGAGCAGTACTTC. This rearrangement joins TRBV19 to TRBJ2-7, with D unresolved. This CDR3 is 15 amino acids long. Trimming removed 7 bases at V and 2 bases at J, with 18 bases between. CDR1 is LNHDA and CDR2 is SQIVND in the germline V gene (reference sequence).

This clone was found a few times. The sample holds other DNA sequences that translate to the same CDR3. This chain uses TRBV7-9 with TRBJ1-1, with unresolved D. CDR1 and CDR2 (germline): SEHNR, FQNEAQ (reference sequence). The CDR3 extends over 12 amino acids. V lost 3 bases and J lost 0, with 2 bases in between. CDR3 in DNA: TGTGCCAGCAGCTTCATGAACACTGAAGCTTTCTTT. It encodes CASSFMNTEAFF.

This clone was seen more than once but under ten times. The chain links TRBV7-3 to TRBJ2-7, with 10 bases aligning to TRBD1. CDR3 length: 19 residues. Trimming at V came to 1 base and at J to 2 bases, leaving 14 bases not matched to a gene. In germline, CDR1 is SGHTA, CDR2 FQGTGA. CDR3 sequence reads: CASSLKAPTDRGTPYEQYF. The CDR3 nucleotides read TGTGCCAGCAGCTTAAAGGCCCCAACGGACAGGGGGACCCCCTACGAGCAGTACTTC.

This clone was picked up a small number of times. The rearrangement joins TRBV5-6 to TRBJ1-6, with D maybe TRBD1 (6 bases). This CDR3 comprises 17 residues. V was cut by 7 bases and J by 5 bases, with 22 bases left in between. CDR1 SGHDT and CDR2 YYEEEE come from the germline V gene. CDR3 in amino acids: CASGARLTGVDNSPLHF. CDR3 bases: TGTGCCAGCGGGGCCCGTCTGACAGGAGTCGATAATTCACCCCTCCACTTT. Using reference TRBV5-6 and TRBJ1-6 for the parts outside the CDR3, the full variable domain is DAGVTQSPTHLIKTRGQQVTLRCSPKSGHDTVSWYQQALGQGPQFIFQYYEEEERQRGNFPDRFSGHQFPNYSSELNVNALLLGDSALYLCASGARLTGVDNSPLHFGNGTRLTVT.

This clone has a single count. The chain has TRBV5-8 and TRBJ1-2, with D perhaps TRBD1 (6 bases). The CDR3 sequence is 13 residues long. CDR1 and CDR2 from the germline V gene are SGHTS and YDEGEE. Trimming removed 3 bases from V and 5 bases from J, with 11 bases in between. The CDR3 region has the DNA TGTGCCAGCAGCTCCCGGACAGCTTATGGCTACACCTTC. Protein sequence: CASSSRTAYGYTF. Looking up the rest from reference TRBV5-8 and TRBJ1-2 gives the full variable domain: EAGVTQSPTHLIKTRGQQATLRCSPISGHTSVYWYQQALGLGLQFLLWYDEGEERNRGNFPPRFSGRQFPNYSSELNVNALELEDSALYLCASSSRTAYGYTFGSGTRLTVV.

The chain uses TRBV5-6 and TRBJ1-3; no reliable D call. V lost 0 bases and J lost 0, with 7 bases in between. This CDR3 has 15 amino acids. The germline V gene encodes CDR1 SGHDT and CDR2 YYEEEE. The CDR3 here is CASSLVSFSGNTIYF. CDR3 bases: TGTGCCAGCAGCTTGGTCTCTTTCTCTGGAAACACCATATATTTT.

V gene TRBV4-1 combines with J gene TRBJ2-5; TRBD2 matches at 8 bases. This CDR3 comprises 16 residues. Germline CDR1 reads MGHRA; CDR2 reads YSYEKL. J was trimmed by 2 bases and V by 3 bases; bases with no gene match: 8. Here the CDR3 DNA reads TGCGCCAGCAGCCACCCGTCGACTAGCGCTCAAGAGACCCAGTACTTC. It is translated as CASSHPSTSAQETQYF.

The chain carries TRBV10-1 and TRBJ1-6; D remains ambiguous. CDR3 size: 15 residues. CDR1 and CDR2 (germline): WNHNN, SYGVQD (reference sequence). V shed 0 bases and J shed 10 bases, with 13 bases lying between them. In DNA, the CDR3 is TGCGCCAGCAGTGAGTCTTCGGGGTTAGGCTCACCCCTCCACTTT. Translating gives CASSESSGLGSPLHF.